This TCR beta chain came from a study of blood T cell repertoires in COVID-19. Study-wide background: Whether acute or convalescent, the COVID-19 samples came from the United States, Italy and Spain. PBMCs, B-cell-depleted T cells, or T cells provided the cDNA or gDNA that made up the material.

Recruited during active infection, patients (from Seattle) were subsequently followed longitudinally. Germline V gene data show CDR1 as MNHEY and CDR2 as SVGAGI. Germline trimming cut 7 bases from V and 6 bases from J; bases unmatched to any gene: 8. The CDR3 totals 14 residues. Data came from immunoSEQ multiplex PCR; TCRdb stores just in-frame clones and leaves some out. The sample has 250,000 to 350,000 clones; 88% are singletons. The sequencing input was peripheral blood. This chain links TRBV6-5 with TRBJ1-4; 7 bases are a match to TRBD1. The clonotype was recovered from a woman aged 30 to 39 with COVID-19, enrolled during active disease. CDR3 in amino acids: CASTPTGTDEKLFF. In nucleotides, the CDR3 is TGTGCCAGCACCCCGACAGGGACGGATGAAAAACTGTTTTTT.